The sample holds many counts of the clone carrying this T cell receptor beta chain. The antigen remains undetermined. This entry is derived from a study of T-cell memory formation after mild COVID-19. Study overall: Largely donor-specific TCR clusters were found.

Study-wide results and caveats: Pre-infection memory showed some responding clones, and this suggested that cross-reactive memory joined.

TCRdb re-derived calls from the 5' RACE reads in MiXCR, one entry per CDR3 protein. The data contain 95,000 to 120,000 distinct CDR3 sequences, about 20% of them singletons. Germline V lookup: CDR1 SGHVS, CDR2 FQNEAQ. V was clipped by 5 bases and J by 1 base; unmatched bases: 7. CDR3 length: 16 residues. V is TRBV7-8 and J is TRBJ2-1, with 8 bases that match TRBD2. Input material: PBMCs or a T cell subset sorted from them (not recorded which). The clonotype originates from a young man who had mild COVID-19 (a few samples of this study predate the infection). Cell type and time point are not known. CDR3 loop: CASSPLAGGSYNEQFF. CDR3 nucleotides: TGTGCCAGCAGCCCCCTGGCGGGGGGTTCCTACAATGAGCAGTTCTTC.